These 31 T cell receptor beta chains were all obtained from the same sample, sequenced in a study of type 1 and type 2 diabetes patients. The PCR template was genomic DNA. A primer set of 30 forward and 13 reverse primers amplified the CDR3. TCRdb independently ran MiXCR on the multiplex PCR reads; one entry per CDR3 protein. Of around 300,000 distinct CDR3 sequences in the sample, roughly 48% are singletons; the top ten hold roughly 13%. The sample taken for sequencing was peripheral blood mononuclear cells (PBMCs). These receptors were collected from a man younger than 30 with type 2 diabetes.

In its sample, this clonotype was seen a few times. This chain links TRBV20-1 with TRBJ2-7; D call uncertain. Trimming removed 3 bases from V and 2 bases from J, with 11 bases in between. Germline V gene lookup returns CDR1 DFQATT and CDR2 SNEGSKA (reference sequence). CDR3 length: 13 residues. CDR3 sequence: CSASPGNPYEQYF. In DNA, the CDR3 is TGCAGTGCTAGCCCCGGAAACCCCTACGAGCAGTACTTC.

In its sample, this clonotype was seen many times. This sequence joins TRBV15 and TRBJ2-1; D might be TRBD1 (5 bases). CDR1 is LNHNV, CDR2 YYDKDF, per germline (reference sequence). This CDR3 has 14 amino acids. Trimming stripped 0 bases from V and 6 bases from J, with 9 bases between. The CDR3 loop reads CATSRDRQSNEQFF. The CDR3, as DNA: TGTGCCACCAGCAGAGATCGACAGAGCAATGAGCAGTTCTTC.

A few counts support this clonotype. The rearrangement links TRBV12-3 or TRBV12-4 to TRBJ2-1, with D unclear. Trimming removed 4 bases at V and 5 bases at J, with 15 bases between. CDR3 length equals 15 residues. CDR3 nucleotides: TGTGCCAGCAGTTCAACTTTAGCCGGCCACAATGAGCAGTTCTTC. It encodes CASSSTLAGHNEQFF.

V and J are TRBV5-8 and TRBJ2-7; D unclear. V gave up 4 bases and J gave up 2 bases, with 16 bases separating them. There are 15 residues in the CDR3. Per the germline V gene, CDR1 is SGHTS and CDR2 is YDEGEE. The DNA of the CDR3 is TGTGCCAGCAGCCCCGTGGGGTACGATACCTACGAGCAGTACTTC. This encodes CASSPVGYDTYEQYF.

This clonotype was recorded a few times. The chain recombines TRBV7-9 with TRBJ2-5; D may be TRBD1 or TRBD2 (5 bases each). CDR1 and CDR2 from the germline V gene are SEHNR and FQNEAQ (reference sequence). The CDR3 contains 16 residues. Trimming pared 6 bases from V and 1 base from J, leaving 18 bases between. Here the CDR3 DNA reads TGTGCCAGCAGAACCGGGACCGATCTTTTCCAAGAGACCCAGTACTTC. Its protein is CASRTGTDLFQETQYF.

This clonotype was seen only once. V and J are TRBV4-3 and TRBJ2-7; 7 bases are shared with TRBD1. Germline CDR1 LGHNA, CDR2 YSLEER. This CDR3 region has 15 residues. V shed 0 bases, J shed 3 bases, and the junction held 5 bases outside the gene matches. The CDR3 DNA reads as TGCGCCAGCAGCCAAGACGGGACAGCATTCTACGAGCAGTACTTC. Encoded protein: CASSQDGTAFYEQYF.

This chain links TRBV24-1 with TRBJ2-1, with 12 bases lining up with TRBD2. V shed 4 bases, J shed 8 bases, and the junction held 8 bases outside the gene matches. The length of the CDR3 is 16 residues. Germline V lookup: CDR1 KGHDR, CDR2 SFDVKD. The CDR3 sequence is CATSDPLAGGLDEQFF. The CDR3 DNA reads as TGTGCCACCAGTGACCCACTAGCGGGGGGATTGGATGAGCAGTTCTTC.

The V call is TRBV11-2, the J call TRBJ2-1, with no clear D. CDR1 and CDR2 from the germline V gene are SGHAT and FQNNGV. With 0 bases removed from V and 2 bases from J, the gap between germline ends came to 8 bases. The CDR3 consists of 15 residues. The CDR3 DNA sequence: TGTGCCAGCAGCTTAGAGGCGGCTACCTACAATGAGCAGTTCTTC. Its translation: CASSLEAATYNEQFF.

The chain carries TRBV7-2 and TRBJ2-1, with a tentative D call TRBD1 (5 bases). There are 17 residues in the CDR3. Trimming took off 2 bases at V and 9 bases at J, with 23 bases between the two ends. Germline V gene lookup returns CDR1 SGHTA and CDR2 FQGNSA. CDR3 loop: CASSLLLLGQRQFEQFF. CDR3 nucleotide sequence: TGTGCCAGCAGCTTACTACTCCTCGGTCAGAGACAGTTTGAGCAGTTCTTC. The full variable domain, completed using reference TRBV7-2 and TRBJ2-1, is GAGVSQSPSNKVTEKGKDVELRCDPISGHTALYWYRQSLGQGLEFLIYFQGNSAPDKSGLPSDRFSAERTGGSVSTLTIQRTQQEDSAVYLCASSLLLLGQRQFEQFFGPGTRLTVL.

This clonotype was seen more than once but under ten times. The DNA of the CDR3 is TGTGCCAGCAGGTGGGCCGAGAACTACGAGCAGTACTTC. Amino acid sequence: CASRWAENYEQYF. J is TRBJ2-7 and V is TRBV28; D unresolved. Trimming took off 6 bases at V and 3 bases at J, with 12 bases between the two ends. Germline CDR1 MDHEN, CDR2 SYDVKM. This CDR3 region has 13 residues.

V gene TRBV6-1 combines with J gene TRBJ1-3; D unclear. The CDR3 length is 14 residues. V lost 6 bases to trimming and J lost 2 bases, with 11 bases between them. Looked up from germline, CDR1 is MNHNS and CDR2 is SASEGT. CDR3 residues: CASSSLWAGNTIYF. The CDR3 DNA reads TGTGCCAGCAGCTCACTTTGGGCTGGAAACACCATATATTTT.

The chain is built from TRBV7-9 and TRBJ2-7, with D perhaps TRBD1 (5 bases). The CDR3 loop spans 13 amino acids. The ends were cut back, 3 bases at V and 3 bases at J, with 9 bases in the middle. Germline V CDR1 and CDR2: SEHNR, FQNEAQ (reference sequence). CDR3 DNA: TGTGCCAGCAGCTTGGGGCACGTCTACGAGCAGTACTTC. It yields the protein CASSLGHVYEQYF.

The V and J genes are TRBV19 and TRBJ2-1; 7 bases align to TRBD2. Trimming cost V 9 bases and J 8 bases; bases outside gene matches: 10. The CDR3 spans 13 residues. Germline lookup yields CDR1 LNHDA and CDR2 SQIVND (reference sequence). The CDR3 nucleotides read TGTGCCAGCAATCCCAGCGGGACTGATGAGCAGTTCTTC. Its translation: CASNPSGTDEQFF.

J is TRBJ1-5 and V is TRBV28; no definite D call. CDR3 length: 11 residues. Trimming cost V 7 bases and J 10 bases, with 11 bases left between them. Germline V CDR1 and CDR2: MDHEN, SYDVKM. The CDR3 is CASTSKDPQHF. For the CDR3, the DNA is TGTGCCAGCACATCCAAGGACCCCCAGCATTTT. The entire variable domain, with the rest obtained from reference TRBV28 and TRBJ1-5, is as follows: DVKVTQSSRYLVKRTGEKVFLECVQDMDHENMFWYRQDPGLGLRLIYFSYDVKMKEKGDIPEGYSVSREKKERFSLILESASTNQTSMYLCASTSKDPQHFGDGTRLSIL.

The chain has TRBV7-8 and TRBJ2-7; 12 nucleotides line up with TRBD2. CDR3 size: 16 residues. Germline values: CDR1 SGHVS, CDR2 FQNEAQ. V shed 5 bases and J 4 bases; nucleotides not matched to a gene: 9. The CDR3 protein is CASSQRLAGEAYEQYF. The CDR3 bases are TGTGCCAGCAGCCAAAGACTAGCGGGAGAGGCTTACGAGCAGTACTTC.

The chain employs TRBV13 and TRBJ1-1; possible D gene TRBD1, 5 bases. The CDR3 has 16 residues. CDR1 and CDR2 from the germline V gene are PRHDT and FYEKMQ (reference sequence). The ends were cut back, 4 bases at V and 1 base at J, with 16 bases in the middle. In DNA, the CDR3 is TGTGCCAGCAGCTACTTTTACAGGACGACGAACACTGAAGCTTTCTTT. Protein sequence: CASSYFYRTTNTEAFF.

This clonotype was detected a few times. The chain uses TRBV18 and TRBJ2-5; possible D gene TRBD1, 8 bases. Trimming left V 8 bases short and J 4 bases short, with 17 bases between. CDR1 and CDR2 from the germline V gene are KGHSH and LQKENI. The CDR3 totals 14 residues. The CDR3 DNA sequence: TGTGCCAGCAGGCGACAGGGGAGGGGAGAGACCCAGTACTTC. Translation gives CASRRQGRGETQYF.

The chain combines TRBV20-1 with TRBJ1-1; tentatively, D is TRBD1 (5 bases). The V end lost 6 bases, the J end lost 3 bases, and 14 bases lay between the germline ends. Germline V gene lookup returns CDR1 DFQATT and CDR2 SNEGSKA (reference sequence). The CDR3 is 13 amino acids. The DNA of the CDR3 is TGCAGTGCAAACCCCCCGGGGGACACTGAAGCTTTCTTT. It codes for CSANPPGDTEAFF.

J is TRBJ1-2 and V is TRBV15; D gene unclear. Germline CDR1 and CDR2: LNHNV and YYDKDF (reference sequence). The CDR3 contains 13 residues. The ends were cut back, 0 bases at V and 1 base at J, with 3 bases in the middle. The CDR3 DNA reads TGTGCCACCAGCAGAGAGGGTAACTATGGCTACACCTTC. Its protein product is CATSREGNYGYTF.

The genes are TRBV10-3 and TRBJ2-5, with D possibly being TRBD1 (5 bases). Germline lookup yields CDR1 ENHRY and CDR2 SYGVKD. Trimming took 10 bases from V and 7 from J, leaving 16 bases between them. The CDR3 spans 12 residues. DNA of the CDR3: TGTGCCACCGGCCATGGGGCATTGACCCAGTACTTC. This codes for CATGHGALTQYF.

This chain joins TRBV6-6 and TRBJ2-5, with 7 bases aligning to TRBD2. After removal of 6 bases from V and 1 base from J, the junction contained 5 bases not matched to a gene. CDR3 length: 14 residues. Germline V lookup: CDR1 MNHNY, CDR2 SVGAGI (reference sequence). This CDR3 reads CASSYSSGQETQYF. CDR3 nucleotides: TGTGCCAGCAGCTATTCTAGCGGCCAAGAGACCCAGTACTTC.

V gene TRBV2 combines with J gene TRBJ2-7, with 8 bases that match TRBD1. The J segment lost 3 bases and the V segment lost 6 bases, leaving 7 bases of the junction unmatched. The CDR3 runs 14 residues. The germline V gene has CDR1 SNHLY and CDR2 FYNNEI. Here the CDR3 reads CASSDRGRDYEQYF. In nucleotides, the CDR3 is TGTGCCAGCAGCGACAGGGGTCGGGACTACGAGCAGTACTTC.

This chain joins TRBV15 and TRBJ2-7, with 8 bases lining up with TRBD1. Per the germline V gene, CDR1 is LNHNV and CDR2 is YYDKDF (reference sequence). The CDR3 has 16 residues. J gave up 7 bases and V 2 bases, and 13 bases lay outside the gene matches. CDR3 amino acids: CATSRRQGARLNEQYF. Here the CDR3 DNA reads TGTGCCACCAGCAGACGGCAGGGGGCTAGGTTGAATGAGCAGTACTTC.

This rearrangement joins TRBV20-1 to TRBJ1-4; 8 bases map to TRBD1. This CDR3 spans 13 amino acids. Germline lookup yields CDR1 DFQATT and CDR2 SNEGSKA (reference sequence). The ends lost 4 bases at V and 7 bases at J; junction bases unmatched: 5. CDR3 bases: TGCAGTGCTACACAGGGGGTCGCTGAAAAACTGTTTTTT. Encoded protein: CSATQGVAEKLFF.

The chain combines TRBV4-2 with TRBJ2-7, with D tentatively TRBD1 (5 bases). Germline loops: CDR1 LGHNA, CDR2 YNFKEQ. The CDR3 spans 16 residues. The germline V and J ends were trimmed by 1 base and 3 bases, with 16 bases remaining between them. DNA of the CDR3: TGTGCCAGCAGCCAAGGGACCGTACCAGGGATCTACGAGCAGTACTTC. Translating it yields CASSQGTVPGIYEQYF.

The chain combines TRBV18 with TRBJ1-4, with 10 bases that match TRBD1. In germline, CDR1 is KGHSH, CDR2 LQKENI. After removal of 2 bases from V and 5 bases from J, the junction contained 11 bases not matched to a gene. CDR3 length: 18 residues. The CDR3 reads CASSPARQGAQSNEKLFF. Here the CDR3 DNA reads TGTGCCAGCTCACCAGCGAGACAGGGGGCCCAGTCAAATGAAAAACTGTTTTTT.

This clonotype was observed a few times. The chain couples TRBV6-1 to TRBJ1-5; perhaps TRBD1 as D (5 bases). Germline V lookup: CDR1 MNHNS, CDR2 SASEGT. The V and J ends lost 8 bases and 9 bases respectively, with 17 bases between them. CDR3 length: 13 residues. CDR3 protein: CASHSTPQGPQHF. CDR3 nucleotide sequence: TGTGCCAGCCATTCTACCCCCCAGGGGCCCCAGCATTTT.

This clonotype showed up many times. J is TRBJ1-2 and V is TRBV2; D is unclear. The CDR3 has 14 residues. Germline CDR1 reads SNHLY; CDR2 reads FYNNEI. V was shortened by 3 bases and J by 4 bases, with 12 bases between the two germline ends. CDR3 in amino acids: CASSDWTVIYGYTF. CDR3 coding DNA: TGTGCCAGCAGTGACTGGACGGTTATCTATGGCTACACCTTC.

This clonotype was recorded once. The chain has TRBV28 and TRBJ2-2, with 11 bases identical to TRBD2. Germline V gene lookup returns CDR1 MDHEN and CDR2 SYDVKM. The CDR3 is 15 amino acids. The V segment lost 8 bases and the J segment 1 base; nucleotides outside the gene matches: 3. The CDR3 spells CASHSGRENTGELFF. CDR3 coding DNA: TGTGCCAGCCATAGCGGGAGGGAGAACACCGGGGAGCTGTTTTTT. Variable domain in full (rest from reference TRBV28 and TRBJ2-2): DVKVTQSSRYLVKRTGEKVFLECVQDMDHENMFWYRQDPGLGLRLIYFSYDVKMKEKGDIPEGYSVSREKKERFSLILESASTNQTSMYLCASHSGRENTGELFFGEGSRLTVL.

V and J are TRBV28 and TRBJ1-1, with TRBD1 as a possible D gene (5 bases). Germline CDR1 reads MDHEN; CDR2 reads SYDVKM. The CDR3 totals 13 residues. V lost 7 bases and J lost 11, with 20 bases in between. CDR3 amino acids: CASKAPRDLEAFF. CDR3 in DNA: TGTGCCAGCAAAGCGCCCAGGGACCTGGAGGCTTTCTTT.

Concerning this clonotype itself: A much larger clone lies a single base off, so this may be a read error. The V and J genes are TRBV10-2 and TRBJ2-7, with unresolved D. The CDR3 has 12 amino acids. In germline, CDR1 is WSHSY, CDR2 SAAADI. The V end was cut by 4 bases, the J end by 3 bases, with 7 bases between. The CDR3 nucleotides are TGCGCCAGCAGTGGCACCCGCTACGAGCAGTACTTC. Amino acids: CASSGTRYEQYF.